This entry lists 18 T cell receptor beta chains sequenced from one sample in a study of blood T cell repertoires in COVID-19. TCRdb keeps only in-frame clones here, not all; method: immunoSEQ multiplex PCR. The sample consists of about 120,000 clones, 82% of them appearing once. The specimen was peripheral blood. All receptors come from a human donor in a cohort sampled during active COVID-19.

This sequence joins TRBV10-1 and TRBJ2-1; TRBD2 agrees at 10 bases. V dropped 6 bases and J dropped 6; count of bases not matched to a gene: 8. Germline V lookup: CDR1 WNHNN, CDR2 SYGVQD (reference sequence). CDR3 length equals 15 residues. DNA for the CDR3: TGCGCCAGCAGCTCCCTAGCGGGGGCTTCCAATGAGCAGTTCTTC. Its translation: CASSSLAGASNEQFF.

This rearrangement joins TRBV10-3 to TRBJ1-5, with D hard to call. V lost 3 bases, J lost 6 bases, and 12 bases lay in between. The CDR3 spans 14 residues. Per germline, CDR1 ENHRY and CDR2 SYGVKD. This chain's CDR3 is CAISESREGQPQHF. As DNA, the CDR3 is TGTGCCATCAGTGAATCCCGGGAAGGTCAGCCCCAGCATTTT.

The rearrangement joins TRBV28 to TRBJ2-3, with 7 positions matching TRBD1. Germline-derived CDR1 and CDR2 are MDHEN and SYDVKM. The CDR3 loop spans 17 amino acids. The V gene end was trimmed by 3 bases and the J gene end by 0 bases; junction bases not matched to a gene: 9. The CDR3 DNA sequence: TGTGCCAGCAGTTTGTGGGGACAGCCAACTAGCACAGATACGCAGTATTTT. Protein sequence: CASSLWGQPTSTDTQYF.

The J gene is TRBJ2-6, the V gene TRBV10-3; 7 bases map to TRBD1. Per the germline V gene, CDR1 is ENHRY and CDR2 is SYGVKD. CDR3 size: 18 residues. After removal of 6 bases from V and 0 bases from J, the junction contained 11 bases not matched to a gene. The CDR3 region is CAISSEGALRSGANVLTF. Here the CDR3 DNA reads TGTGCCATCAGCTCAGAGGGGGCACTCCGCTCTGGGGCCAACGTCCTGACTTTC.

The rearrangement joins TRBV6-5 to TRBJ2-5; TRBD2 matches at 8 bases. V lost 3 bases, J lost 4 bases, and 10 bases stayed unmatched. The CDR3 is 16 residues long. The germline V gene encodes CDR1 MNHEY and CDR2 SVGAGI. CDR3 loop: CASSYWRGAVGETQYF. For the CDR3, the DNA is TGTGCCAGCAGTTATTGGCGGGGGGCGGTGGGAGAGACCCAGTACTTC.

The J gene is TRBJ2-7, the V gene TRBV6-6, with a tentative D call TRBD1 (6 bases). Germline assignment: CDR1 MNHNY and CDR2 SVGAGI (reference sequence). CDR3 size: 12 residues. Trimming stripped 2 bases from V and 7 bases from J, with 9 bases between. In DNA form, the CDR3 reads TGTGCCAGCAGTTACAAGGACAGTGAGCAGTACTTC. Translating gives CASSYKDSEQYF.

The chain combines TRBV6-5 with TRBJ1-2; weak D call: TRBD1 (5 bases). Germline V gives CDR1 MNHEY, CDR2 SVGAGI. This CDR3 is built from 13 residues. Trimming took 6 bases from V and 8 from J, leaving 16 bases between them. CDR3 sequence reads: CASRGDSQAGYTF. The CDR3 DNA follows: TGTGCCAGCAGGGGGGACTCACAGGCGGGCTACACCTTC.

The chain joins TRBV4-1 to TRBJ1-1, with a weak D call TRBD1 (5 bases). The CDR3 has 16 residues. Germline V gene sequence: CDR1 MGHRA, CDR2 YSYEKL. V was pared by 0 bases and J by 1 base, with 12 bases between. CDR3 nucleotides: TGCGCCAGCAGCCAAGATTCCGGGGGAAAGAACACTGAAGCTTTCTTT. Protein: CASSQDSGGKNTEAFF.

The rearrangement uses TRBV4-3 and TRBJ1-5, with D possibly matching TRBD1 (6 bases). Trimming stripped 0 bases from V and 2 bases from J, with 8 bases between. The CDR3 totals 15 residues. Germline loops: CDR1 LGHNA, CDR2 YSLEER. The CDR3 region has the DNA TGCGCCAGCAGCCAAGAGTGGACAGGCAATCAGCCCCAGCATTTT. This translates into CASSQEWTGNQPQHF.

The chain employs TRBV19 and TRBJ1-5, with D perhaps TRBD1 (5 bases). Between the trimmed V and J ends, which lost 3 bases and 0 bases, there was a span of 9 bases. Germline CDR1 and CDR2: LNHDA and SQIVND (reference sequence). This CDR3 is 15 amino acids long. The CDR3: CASSIWGDSNQPQHF. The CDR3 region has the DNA TGTGCCAGTAGTATTTGGGGGGATAGCAATCAGCCCCAGCATTTT.

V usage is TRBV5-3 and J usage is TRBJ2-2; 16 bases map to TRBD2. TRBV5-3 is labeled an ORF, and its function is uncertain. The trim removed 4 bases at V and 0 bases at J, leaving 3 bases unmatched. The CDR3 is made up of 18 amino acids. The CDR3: CARSPGLAGGPNTGELFF. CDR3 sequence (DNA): TGTGCCAGAAGCCCGGGACTAGCGGGGGGGCCGAACACCGGGGAGCTGTTTTTT.

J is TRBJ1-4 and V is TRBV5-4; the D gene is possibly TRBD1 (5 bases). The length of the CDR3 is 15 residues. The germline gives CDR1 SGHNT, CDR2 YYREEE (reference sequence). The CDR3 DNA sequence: TGTGCTACGGGGGATACGAGGAGAACTAATGAAAAACTGTTTTTT. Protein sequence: CATGDTRRTNEKLFF.

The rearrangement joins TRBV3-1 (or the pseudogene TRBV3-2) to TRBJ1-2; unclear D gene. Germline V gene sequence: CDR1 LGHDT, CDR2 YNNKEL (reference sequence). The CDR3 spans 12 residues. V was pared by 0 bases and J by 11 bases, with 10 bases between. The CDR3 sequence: CASSQDLLHYTF. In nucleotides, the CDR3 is TGTGCCAGCAGCCAAGATTTACTGCATTACACCTTC.

In DNA, the CDR3 is TGTGCCAGTAGTAAGACATGGATGAACACTGAAGCTTTCTTT. It is translated as CASSKTWMNTEAFF. The chain links TRBV19 to TRBJ1-1; D is ambiguous. The CDR3 is made up of 14 amino acids. V lost 4 bases to trimming and J lost 0 bases, with 9 bases between them. The germline V gene has CDR1 LNHDA and CDR2 SQIVND (reference sequence).

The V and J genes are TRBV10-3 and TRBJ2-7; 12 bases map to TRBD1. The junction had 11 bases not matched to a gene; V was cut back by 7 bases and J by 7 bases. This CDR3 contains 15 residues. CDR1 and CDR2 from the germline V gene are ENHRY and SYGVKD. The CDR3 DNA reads TGTGCCATCAATGCGGGGGGACAGGGGGCGGAAGAGCAGTACTTC. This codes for CAINAGGQGAEEQYF.

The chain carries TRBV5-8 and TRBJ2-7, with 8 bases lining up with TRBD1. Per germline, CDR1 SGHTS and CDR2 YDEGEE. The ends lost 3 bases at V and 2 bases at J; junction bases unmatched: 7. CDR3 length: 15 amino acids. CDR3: CASSWRPGGPYEQYF. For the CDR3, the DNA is TGTGCCAGCAGCTGGCGGCCAGGGGGCCCCTACGAGCAGTACTTC.

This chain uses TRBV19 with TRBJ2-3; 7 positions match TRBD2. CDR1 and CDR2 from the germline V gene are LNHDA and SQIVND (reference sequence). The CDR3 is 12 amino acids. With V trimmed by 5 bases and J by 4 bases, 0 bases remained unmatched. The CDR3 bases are TGTGCCAGTAGTCGGGGGGCAGATACGCAGTATTTT. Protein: CASSRGADTQYF.

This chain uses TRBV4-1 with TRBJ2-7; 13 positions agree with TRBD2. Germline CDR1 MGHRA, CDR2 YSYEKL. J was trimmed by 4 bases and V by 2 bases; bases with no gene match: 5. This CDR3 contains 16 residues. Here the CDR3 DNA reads TGCGCCAGCAGCCAACCGGGACTAGCGGGGAGATACGAGCAGTACTTC. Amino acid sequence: CASSQPGLAGRYEQYF.